The clone carrying this T cell receptor beta chain was seen at least ten times. What it recognizes is unknown. This sample is part of a study of CD8 T cells in ankylosing spondylitis. Broader study findings: With a CD8+ phenotype, disease-linked clones were relatively rare in peripheral blood. As reported, disease-linked clones showed significant enrichment in matched ankylosing spondylitis synovial fluid. A motif of fewer than ten highly homologous TCR beta variants was seen as apparently characteristic of ankylosing spondylitis blood.

With 5 bases removed from V and 4 bases from J, the gap between germline ends came to 11 bases. This CDR3 region has 13 residues. CDR1 SGHVS and CDR2 FNYEAQ come from the germline V gene. Quantitative 5'-RACE with molecular barcodes generated TCR beta libraries. Via MiXCR, TCRdb re-called the 5' RACE reads, giving one row per CDR3 protein. This sample has about 150,000 distinct CDR3 sequences, with about 7.3% found just once. The sample taken for sequencing was blood, either unsorted or a sorted T cell fraction (not recorded which). The clonotype was recovered from a female donor with ankylosing spondylitis or in good health (not recorded which). The rearrangement uses TRBV7-6 and TRBJ1-2; D gene uncertain. This chain's CDR3 is CASSADRTYGYTF. In DNA, the CDR3 is TGTGCCAGCAGCGCTGACCGTACCTATGGCTACACCTTC.